This section outlines one TCR beta chain sequence together with its context. Antigen: not known. Sequence at one end of the junction differs from germline and may be a read error. Single viable CD3+CD4+CD8-CD45RO+ cells were sorted as the memory CD4+ T cells. Positive selection with CD4 microbeads enriched total CD4+ T cells. These data come from a study of memory CD4+ T cells and cytomegalovirus serostatus. Study outcomes and limitations: A US-trained random forest predicted CMV serostatus with median AUC 0.91.

In the authors' workflow: After removing out-of-frame reads, 2 million to 2.5 million distinct TCRbeta sequences remained. Assay: immunoSEQ multiplex PCR; the TCRdb copy retains only in-frame clones and omits some. V and J calls and clone size are given by that table; D and trimming were obtained from the DNA. The profile shows approximately 46,000 clones, around 76% of them singletons. The sample consisted of memory CD4+ T cells from blood. This clonotype was sampled from an adult in good health and CMV-seropositive.

CDR3 DNA: TGTGCCAGCAGTGAAGTTGAGGAAACTGGAGCTTTCTTT. Protein sequence: CASSEVEETGAFF. The V call is TRBV2, the J call TRBJ1-1; D is uncertain. CDR1 and CDR2 from the germline V gene are SNHLY and FYNNEI. CDR3 size: 13 residues.